The 7 T cell receptor beta chains reported below all come from one sample, sequenced in a study of T-cell reconstitution after alpha-beta-depleted transplantation in children. Preparing the TCRbeta library involved the use of unique molecular identifiers. Each CDR3 protein gets one entry after TCRdb re-called the PCR reads with MiXCR. The sample holds nearly 550,000 distinct CDR3 sequences, 15% to 20% seen once. Specimen: PBMCs from the stem cell graft donor, collected from the stem cell graft. The receptors were sampled from a human donor who donated a stem cell graft to a child with acute lymphoblastic leukemia.

This clonotype was found many times. V and J are TRBV19 and TRBJ2-7; D tentatively reads TRBD1 or TRBD2 (5 bases each). The length of the CDR3 is 14 residues. Trimming cost V 5 bases and J 3 bases, with 14 bases left between them. Looked up from germline, CDR1 is LNHDA and CDR2 is SQIVND (reference sequence). The CDR3 DNA follows: TGTGCCAGTAGTCCCGGGACGGGAAACTACGAGCAGTACTTC. Amino acids: CASSPGTGNYEQYF.

This clonotype showed up just a few times. This sequence joins TRBV27 and TRBJ2-3, with 9 bases aligning to TRBD1. There are 16 residues in the CDR3. V shed 5 bases, J shed 1 base, and the junction held 7 bases outside the gene matches. Germline assignment: CDR1 MNHEY and CDR2 SMNVEV (reference sequence). The CDR3 sequence is CASSLPTGGGTDTQYF. In nucleotides, the CDR3 is TGTGCCAGCAGTCTTCCGACAGGGGGAGGCACAGATACGCAGTATTTT.

This clonotype was seen more than once but under ten times. The rearrangement joins TRBV7-6 to TRBJ2-1; D unclear. The CDR3 consists of 11 residues. V lost 5 bases and J lost 7, with 6 bases in between. Germline V gene sequence: CDR1 SGHVS, CDR2 FNYEAQ. The CDR3 coding sequence is TGTGCCAGCAGCGAATCGAATGAGCAGTTCTTC. Encoded protein: CASSESNEQFF.

CDR3: CASSVARGALVYGYTF. The CDR3 DNA reads as TGTGCCAGCAGCGTAGCTCGGGGGGCCCTAGTCTATGGCTACACCTTC. The chain couples TRBV9 to TRBJ1-2; weak D call: TRBD1 (6 bases). The CDR3 totals 16 residues. The germline V gene has CDR1 SGDLS and CDR2 YYNGEE. V shed 0 bases and J shed 4 bases, with 16 bases lying between them.

The chain links TRBV20-1 to TRBJ2-1; no clear D. The CDR3 sequence is 14 residues long. The V gene lost 1 base and the J gene lost 2 bases, with 9 bases spanning the gap. Germline values: CDR1 DFQATT, CDR2 SNEGSKA (reference sequence). DNA of the CDR3: TGCAGTGCTAGAGTGGTCCCGGCCTACAATGAGCAGTTCTTC. Translating it yields CSARVVPAYNEQFF.

This chain links TRBV27 with TRBJ2-2, with 9 nucleotides matching TRBD1. The CDR3 runs to 16 residues. Trimming removed 5 bases from V and 4 bases from J; junction bases left unmatched: 8. Germline V gene data show CDR1 as MNHEY and CDR2 as SMNVEV (reference sequence). CDR3 amino acids: CASSTGGQGITGELFF. The DNA of the CDR3 is TGTGCCAGCAGTACTGGTGGACAGGGGATCACCGGGGAGCTGTTTTTT.

This clonotype was seen only a few times. The chain has TRBV18 and TRBJ2-1; D might be TRBD1 (6 bases). The CDR3 runs 13 residues. Germline V lookup: CDR1 KGHSH, CDR2 LQKENI. Trimming stripped 7 bases from V and 9 bases from J, with 16 bases between. The DNA of the CDR3 is TGTGCCAGCTTGAGACAGGCCCAGGGTGAGCAGTTCTTC. Residues: CASLRQAQGEQFF.